A single sample gave rise to the 4 T cell receptor beta chains below, sequenced in a study of T-cell reconstitution after alpha-beta-depleted transplantation in children (dated by TCRdb to about 2016). The method behind the library was PCR. TCRdb shows the sequencer as Illumina HiSeq 2500. To normalize quantification of the TCRbeta repertoire, the TCR libraries were built with molecular barcoding that relied on unique molecular identifiers. The public reads were quality trimmed at Q25 with fastp and then assembled into clones with MiXCR by TCRdb, keeping productive beta chains. Records with the same CDR3 protein are collapsed into one entry carrying the most frequent genes and DNA. The sample table holds 210,000 or so distinct CDR3 sequences, of which 11% were seen once. 28% of the sample rests with the top ten. Interpreted using the paper, the treatment or condition label stands for: allogeneic hematopoietic cell transplantation with graft depleted of TCRalphabeta T cells and CD19 B cells.

This sample comprised PBMCs, obtained before TCRalphabeta/CD19-depleted stem cell transplant. The source is a child under two years old with acute myeloid leukemia, due to receive a stem cell transplant.

This clonotype was counted at least ten times. The rearrangement links TRBV10-3 to TRBJ2-1; no definite D call. V dropped 3 bases and J dropped 0 bases, with 6 bases sitting between them. Germline lookup yields CDR1 ENHRY and CDR2 SYGVKD. The CDR3 is made up of 14 amino acids. The DNA of the CDR3 is TGTGCCATCAGTGAAGGGAACTCCTACAATGAGCAGTTCTTC. This codes for CAISEGNSYNEQFF.

This clonotype was detected many times. This chain links TRBV20-1 with TRBJ2-1; D may correspond to TRBD1 or TRBD2 (5 bases each). The V and J ends lost 3 bases and 8 bases respectively, with 17 bases between them. This CDR3 spans 14 amino acids. Germline V gene sequence: CDR1 DFQATT, CDR2 SNEGSKA (reference sequence). The CDR3 is CSASVRVGDDEQFF. The DNA for the CDR3 is TGCAGTGCTAGCGTCAGGGTGGGGGACGATGAGCAGTTCTTC.

This clonotype occurred many times. The chain employs TRBV5-6 and TRBJ2-7; no definite D call. Between the trimmed V and J ends, which lost 8 bases and 0 bases, there was a span of 3 bases. Germline assignment: CDR1 SGHDT and CDR2 YYEEEE. This CDR3 contains 10 residues. In DNA, the CDR3 is TGTGCCAGGTTCTCCTACGAGCAGTACTTC. This translates into CARFSYEQYF.

This clonotype was observed many times. This rearrangement joins TRBV7-2 to TRBJ1-1; no clear D gene. Germline CDR1 SGHTA, CDR2 FQGNSA. This CDR3 has 14 residues. V was trimmed by 1 base and J by 6 bases, leaving 12 bases between them. CDR3 sequence (DNA): TGTGCCAGCAGCTTAGGGGGTTGGGGAGCTGAAGCTTTCTTT. Its translation is CASSLGGWGAEAFF.